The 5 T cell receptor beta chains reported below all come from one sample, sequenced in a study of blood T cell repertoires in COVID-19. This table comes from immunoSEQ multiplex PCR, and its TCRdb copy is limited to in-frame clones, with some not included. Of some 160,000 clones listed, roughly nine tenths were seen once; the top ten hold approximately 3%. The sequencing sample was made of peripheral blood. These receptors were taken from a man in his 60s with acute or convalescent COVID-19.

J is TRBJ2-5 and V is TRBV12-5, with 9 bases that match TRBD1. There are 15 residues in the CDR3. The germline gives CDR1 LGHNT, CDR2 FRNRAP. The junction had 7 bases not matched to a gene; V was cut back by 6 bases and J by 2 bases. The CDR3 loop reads CASGTGQGPQETQYF. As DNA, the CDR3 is TGTGCTAGTGGCACCGGACAGGGGCCTCAAGAGACCCAGTACTTC.

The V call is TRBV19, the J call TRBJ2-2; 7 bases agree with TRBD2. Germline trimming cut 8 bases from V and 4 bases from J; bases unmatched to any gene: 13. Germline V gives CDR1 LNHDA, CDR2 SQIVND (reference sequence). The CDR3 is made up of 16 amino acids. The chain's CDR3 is CASARGGTRVTGELFF. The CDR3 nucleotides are TGTGCCAGTGCCCGGGGAGGGACGCGGGTCACCGGGGAGCTGTTTTTT.

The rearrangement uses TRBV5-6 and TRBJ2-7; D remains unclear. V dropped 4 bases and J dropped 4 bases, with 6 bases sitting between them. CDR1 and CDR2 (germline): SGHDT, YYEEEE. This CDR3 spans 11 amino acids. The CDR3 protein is CASSPFYEQYF. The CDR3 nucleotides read TGTGCCAGCAGCCCCTTTTACGAGCAGTACTTC. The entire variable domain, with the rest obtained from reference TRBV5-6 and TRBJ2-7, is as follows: DAGVTQSPTHLIKTRGQQVTLRCSPKSGHDTVSWYQQALGQGPQFIFQYYEEEERQRGNFPDRFSGHQFPNYSSELNVNALLLGDSALYLCASSPFYEQYFGPGTRLTVT.

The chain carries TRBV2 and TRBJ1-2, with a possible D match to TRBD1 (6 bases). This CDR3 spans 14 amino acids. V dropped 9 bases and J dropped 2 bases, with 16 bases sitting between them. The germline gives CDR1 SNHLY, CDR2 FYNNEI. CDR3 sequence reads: CARASGQGNYGYTF. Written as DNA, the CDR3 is TGTGCCAGAGCGAGTGGGCAGGGGAACTATGGCTACACCTTC.

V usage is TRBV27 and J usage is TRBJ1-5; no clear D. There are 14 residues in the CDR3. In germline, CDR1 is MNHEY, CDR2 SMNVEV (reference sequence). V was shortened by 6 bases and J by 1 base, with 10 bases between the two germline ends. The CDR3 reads CASRQSGSNQPQHF. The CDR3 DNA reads TGTGCCAGCAGACAGTCTGGGAGCAATCAGCCCCAGCATTTT.